The 21 T cell receptor beta chains reported below all come from one sample, sequenced in a study of T cell changes during pregnancy in multiple sclerosis. The assay was immunoSEQ multiplex PCR, and TCRdb's table has in-frame clones only and misses some. The sample records some 100,000 clones, 92% being singletons. The sequencing here drew on peripheral blood, taken after pregnancy. These receptors were taken from a female donor with multiple sclerosis, enrolled in a pregnancy study.

The V and J genes are TRBV7-9 and TRBJ2-7, with 7 bases aligning to TRBD2. V lost 4 bases, J lost 0 bases, and 15 bases stayed unmatched. Germline CDR1 is SEHNR and CDR2 is FQNEAQ (reference sequence). The CDR3 consists of 18 residues. CDR3 DNA: TGTGCCAGCAGCTCGCCCCCCCTAGCGGATCCCACCTCCTACGAGCAGTACTTC. Its translation is CASSSPPLADPTSYEQYF.

The chain combines TRBV20-1 with TRBJ1-1; no reliable D call. CDR1 is DFQATT, CDR2 SNEGSKA, per germline (reference sequence). V shed 3 bases and J shed 1 base, with 3 bases lying between them. This CDR3 has 11 residues. The CDR3 DNA sequence: TGCAGTGCTAGGAGGAACACTGAAGCTTTCTTT. This encodes CSARRNTEAFF.

The V call is TRBV28, the J call TRBJ2-5; possibly TRBD2 for D (6 bases). CDR1 MDHEN and CDR2 SYDVKM come from the germline V gene. This CDR3 has 13 residues. Trimming pared 7 bases from V and 0 bases from J, leaving 9 bases between. CDR3 residues: CASTGTYQETQYF. The CDR3 DNA follows: TGTGCCAGCACCGGGACTTACCAAGAGACCCAGTACTTC.

This clone was recorded once. The chain has TRBV12-5 and TRBJ2-7; D is perhaps TRBD2 (6 bases). Germline loops: CDR1 LGHNT, CDR2 FRNRAP. Trimming left V 3 bases short and J 0 bases short, with 9 bases between. CDR3 length equals 14 residues. The CDR3 spells CASGFGRSSYEQYF. The CDR3 nucleotides read TGTGCTAGTGGTTTTGGGAGGAGCTCCTACGAGCAGTACTTC. Full variable domain (outside the CDR3, taken from reference TRBV12-5 and TRBJ2-7): DARVTQTPRHKVTEMGQEVTMRCQPILGHNTVFWYRQTMMQGLELLAYFRNRAPLDDSGMPKDRFSAEMPDATLATLKIQPSEPRDSAVYFCASGFGRSSYEQYFGPGTRLTVT.

The gene calls are TRBV9 and TRBJ1-5, with D possibly matching TRBD1 (6 bases). The CDR3 runs to 14 residues. Germline CDR1 and CDR2: SGDLS and YYNGEE. Deletions cut 4 bases from V and 7 bases from J, with 15 bases between. The CDR3 region is CASSSGQSRQPQHF. The CDR3 region has the DNA TGTGCCAGCAGCTCCGGACAGTCGCGGCAGCCCCAGCATTTT.

This chain uses TRBV9 with TRBJ2-5, with TRBD2 matching 10 bases. The ends lost 2 bases at V and 5 bases at J; junction bases unmatched: 6. The CDR3 loop spans 15 amino acids. CDR1 SGDLS and CDR2 YYNGEE come from the germline V gene. The CDR3 loop is CASSVGTSDAETQYF. CDR3 DNA sequence: TGTGCCAGCAGCGTTGGGACTAGCGACGCGGAGACCCAGTACTTC.

This chain links TRBV4-3 with TRBJ2-7; possible D gene TRBD1, 5 bases. Germline CDR1 reads LGHNA; CDR2 reads YSLEER. The CDR3 is made up of 14 amino acids. V shed 0 bases and J shed 1 base, with 7 bases lying between them. For the CDR3, the DNA is TGCGCCAGCAGCCAAGACAGGGATTCCTACGAGCAGTACTTC. This sequence encodes CASSQDRDSYEQYF.

The rearrangement links TRBV7-6 to TRBJ2-7; 10 bases are a match to TRBD2. The CDR3 is 15 amino acids. CDR1 and CDR2 (germline): SGHVS, FNYEAQ. The junction had 5 bases not matched to a gene; V was cut back by 5 bases and J by 1 base. DNA of the CDR3: TGTGCCAGCAGCCTCCTAGCGGGAGAATCCTACGAGCAGTACTTC. Translation gives CASSLLAGESYEQYF.

The rearrangement links TRBV5-6 to TRBJ2-3; no clear D. Germline V gene sequence: CDR1 SGHDT, CDR2 YYEEEE. The CDR3 covers 16 residues. V was pared by 1 base and J by 2 bases, with 14 bases between. DNA of the CDR3: TGTGCCAGCAGCTTGCTGGGCGCCAGTTCCACAGATACGCAGTATTTT. It yields the protein CASSLLGASSTDTQYF.

The chain uses TRBV6-6 and TRBJ1-1; possibly TRBD1 for D (5 bases). CDR3 length: 13 residues. Between the trimmed V and J ends, which lost 2 bases and 1 base, there was a span of 5 bases. The germline V gene has CDR1 MNHNY and CDR2 SVGAGI (reference sequence). This CDR3 is CASSYGQNTEAFF. The CDR3 DNA sequence: TGTGCCAGCAGTTACGGACAGAACACTGAAGCTTTCTTT.

The genes are TRBV5-6 and TRBJ1-2; 7 bases are a match to TRBD1. The J segment lost 6 bases and the V segment lost 0 bases, leaving 8 bases of the junction unmatched. From germline, CDR1 is SGHDT and CDR2 YYEEEE. There are 15 residues in the CDR3. The CDR3 nucleotides read TGTGCCAGCAGCTTGGTAGGGGGCGCATCACATGGCTACACCTTC. Translating it yields CASSLVGGASHGYTF.

This chain connects TRBV5-1 to TRBJ2-1, with 7 bases fitting TRBD2. Looked up from germline, CDR1 is SGHRS and CDR2 is YFSETQ. The CDR3 is 16 amino acids. V lost 5 bases, J lost 0 bases, and 8 bases stayed unmatched. The CDR3 spells CASSPAGTSSYNEQFF. In DNA form, the CDR3 reads TGCGCCAGCAGTCCAGCGGGGACCAGCTCCTACAATGAGCAGTTCTTC.

The chain joins TRBV7-8 to TRBJ1-3; D unresolved. Germline values: CDR1 SGHVS, CDR2 FQNEAQ. The CDR3 loop spans 16 amino acids. V was clipped by 0 bases and J by 2 bases, with 11 bases between them. The chain's CDR3 is CASSLAGPAAGNTIYF. The CDR3 bases are TGTGCCAGCAGCTTAGCCGGTCCAGCGGCTGGAAACACCATATATTTT.

The gene calls are TRBV7-2 and TRBJ2-7; 11 bases line up with TRBD1. Unmatched junction bases numbered 8, after V lost 1 base and J lost 3 bases. The CDR3 has 17 residues. CDR1 SGHTA and CDR2 FQGNSA come from the germline V gene. The CDR3 protein is CASSLGGGTGGVYEQYF. The CDR3 DNA sequence: TGTGCCAGCAGCTTAGGAGGCGGGACAGGGGGGGTCTACGAGCAGTACTTC. Full variable domain (remainder filled in from reference TRBV7-2 and TRBJ2-7): GAGVSQSPSNKVTEKGKDVELRCDPISGHTALYWYRQSLGQGLEFLIYFQGNSAPDKSGLPSDRFSAERTGGSVSTLTIQRTQQEDSAVYLCASSLGGGTGGVYEQYFGPGTRLTVT.

The V and J genes are TRBV7-8 and TRBJ1-1; tentatively, D is TRBD1 (6 bases). Germline CDR1 and CDR2: SGHVS and FQNEAQ. The CDR3 runs 17 residues. The V gene lost 1 base and the J gene lost 1 base, with 16 bases spanning the gap. The CDR3 nucleotides are TGTGCCAGCAGCTTAGGCGGGGGCGTTGGAACGAACACTGAAGCTTTCTTT. Translation: CASSLGGGVGTNTEAFF.

The chain carries TRBV5-1 and TRBJ2-1; 10 positions match TRBD2. The CDR3 contains 14 residues. V trimming: 5 bases; J trimming: 9 bases; junction bases outside the gene matches: 8. The germline V gene has CDR1 SGHRS and CDR2 YFSETQ. CDR3 loop: CASSGASGRVEQFF. The CDR3 DNA follows: TGCGCCAGCAGTGGGGCTAGCGGGAGAGTTGAGCAGTTCTTC. The full variable domain, rest sourced from reference TRBV5-1 and TRBJ2-1, is KAGVTQTPRYLIKTRGQQVTLSCSPISGHRSVSWYQQTPGQGLQFLFEYFSETQRNKGNFPGRFSGRQFSNSRSEMNVSTLELGDSALYLCASSGASGRVEQFFGPGTRLTVL.

CDR3 nucleotides: TGTGCCAGCAGTGAAGCCAACAGGGGAAGCTATGGCTACACCTTC. Protein product: CASSEANRGSYGYTF. This chain uses TRBV6-1 with TRBJ1-2; 7 bases line up with TRBD1. The germline V gene has CDR1 MNHNS and CDR2 SASEGT. The CDR3 runs 15 residues. The V and J ends lost 0 bases and 4 bases, in that order; junction bases with no gene match: 5.

The chain couples TRBV19 to TRBJ1-1; TRBD1 might be the D (5 bases). Germline lookup yields CDR1 LNHDA and CDR2 SQIVND (reference sequence). V was pared by 3 bases and J by 0 bases, with 17 bases between. The CDR3 covers 17 residues. The CDR3 sequence: CASSMGGTAVMNTEAFF. CDR3 DNA: TGTGCCAGTAGTATGGGGGGTACAGCAGTGATGAACACTGAAGCTTTCTTT.

The rearrangement uses TRBV6-1 and TRBJ2-1; maybe TRBD1 (7 bases). Trimming pared 3 bases from V and 4 bases from J, leaving 13 bases between. Per germline, CDR1 MNHNS and CDR2 SASEGT. This CDR3 comprises 15 residues. CDR3 nucleotides: TGTGCCAGCAGTGAGGGGGCAGGGGGGTACAATGAGCAGTTCTTC. It yields the protein CASSEGAGGYNEQFF.

V is TRBV4-2 and J is TRBJ2-3, with 8 bases identical to TRBD2. CDR1 is LGHNA and CDR2 is YNFKEQ in the germline V gene. The CDR3 has 15 amino acids. The ends lost 0 bases at V and 5 bases at J; junction bases unmatched: 4. DNA for the CDR3: TGTGCCAGCAGCCAAGAGGTTCTAGCGGGAGATACGCAGTATTTT. Translating it yields CASSQEVLAGDTQYF.

The rearrangement joins TRBV28 to TRBJ1-5, with 9 positions matching TRBD1. Looked up from germline, CDR1 is MDHEN and CDR2 is SYDVKM. This CDR3 has 16 amino acids. J gave up 6 bases and V 4 bases, and 10 bases lay outside the gene matches. The CDR3 DNA reads as TGTGCCAGCAGTTATGAACAGGGGGCCAGTCGTCAGCCCCAGCATTTT. The encoded protein is CASSYEQGASRQPQHF.